The clone carrying this T cell receptor beta chain appeared many times. Its antigen remains unidentified. These data belong to a study of early T cells in non-severe SARS-CoV-2 infection. Study-level information: Alpha and beta chains were unpaired, from unsorted whole-blood bulk RNA. Study-wide findings and caveats: Matching with VDJdb favored anti-spike CD8 responses (missing private and CD4 specificities).

Each single cDNA molecule received a unique molecular identifier. Each CDR3 protein gets one entry after TCRdb re-called the 5' RACE reads with MiXCR. Here the sample spans tens of thousands of distinct CDR3 sequences, around a tenth being singletons. CDR1 is KGHSH and CDR2 is LQKENI in the germline V gene. The V and J ends lost 3 bases and 1 base respectively, with 3 bases between them. The CDR3 runs to 12 residues. The rearrangement joins TRBV18 to TRBJ2-5, with D hard to call. Specimen: whole blood. The origin of this receptor is an adult who was a healthcare worker with PCR-confirmed SARS-CoV-2 infection or an uninfected control (not recorded which). The CDR3 spells CASSPAQETQYF. DNA of the CDR3: TGTGCCAGCTCACCGGCCCAAGAGACCCAGTACTTC.